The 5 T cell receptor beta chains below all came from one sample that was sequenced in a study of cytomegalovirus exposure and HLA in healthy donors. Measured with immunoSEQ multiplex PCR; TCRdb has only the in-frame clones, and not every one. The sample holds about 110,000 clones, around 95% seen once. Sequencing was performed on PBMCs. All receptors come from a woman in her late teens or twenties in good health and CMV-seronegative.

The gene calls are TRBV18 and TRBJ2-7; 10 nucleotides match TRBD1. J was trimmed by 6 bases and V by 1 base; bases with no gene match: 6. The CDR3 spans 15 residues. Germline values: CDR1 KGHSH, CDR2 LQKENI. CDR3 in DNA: TGTGCCAGCTCACCACGACAGGGGGCTCCTGGCGAGCAGTACTTC. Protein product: CASSPRQGAPGEQYF. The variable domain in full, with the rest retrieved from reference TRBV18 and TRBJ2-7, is NAGVMQNPRHLVRRRGQEARLRCSPMKGHSHVYWYRQLPEEGLKFMVYLQKENIIDESGMPKERFSAEFPKEGPSILRIQQVVRGDSAAYFCASSPRQGAPGEQYFGPGTRLTVT.

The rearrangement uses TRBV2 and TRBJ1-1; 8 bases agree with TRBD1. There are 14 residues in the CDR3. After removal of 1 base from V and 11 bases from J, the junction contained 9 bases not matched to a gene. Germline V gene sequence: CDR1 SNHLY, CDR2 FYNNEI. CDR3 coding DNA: TGTGCCAGCAGTGAAGGATGGCAGGGGGCCGCGGCTTTCTTT. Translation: CASSEGWQGAAAFF.

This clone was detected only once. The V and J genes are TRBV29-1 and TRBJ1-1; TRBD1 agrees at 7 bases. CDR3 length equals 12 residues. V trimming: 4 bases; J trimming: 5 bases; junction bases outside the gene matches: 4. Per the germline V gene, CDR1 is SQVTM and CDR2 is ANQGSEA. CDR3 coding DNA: TGCAGCGTTGGAACAGGGGAAACTGAAGCTTTCTTT. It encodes CSVGTGETEAFF.

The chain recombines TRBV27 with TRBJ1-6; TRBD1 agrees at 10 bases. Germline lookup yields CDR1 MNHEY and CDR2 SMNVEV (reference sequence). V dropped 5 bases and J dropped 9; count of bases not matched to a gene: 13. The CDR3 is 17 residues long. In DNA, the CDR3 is TGTGCCAGCAGTCCTGCCGGGACAGGGGTATTCGGTTCACCCCTCCACTTT. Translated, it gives CASSPAGTGVFGSPLHF.

CDR3 DNA sequence: TGTGCCACCAGCAGGCTATCGGGACTAGCGGGGGGCCGCACAGATACGCAGTATTTT. Its translation: CATSRLSGLAGGRTDTQYF. The rearrangement uses TRBV15 and TRBJ2-3; 15 bases line up with TRBD2. CDR1 is LNHNV and CDR2 is YYDKDF in the germline V gene (reference sequence). The V segment lost 3 bases and the J segment 1 base; nucleotides outside the gene matches: 8. This CDR3 has 19 amino acids.